This T cell receptor (beta chain) was obtained from a study of spatial heterogeneity in lung cancer. A word on this clonotype: With the library built for alpha chains, this beta chain is off target and its frequency is not meaningful.

As for time point: sample taken at primary tumor resection. Whole RNA obtained from tumor, nontumor lung or frozen PBMC underwent sequencing without sorting. MiXCR, run by TCRdb on the 5' RACE reads, gives a single entry per CDR3 protein. The data contain 700 to 800 distinct CDR3 sequences, around 18% of them singletons. The length of the CDR3 is 13 residues. Germline CDR1 SGHKS, CDR2 YYEKEE (reference sequence). V lost 4 bases, J lost 3 bases, and 10 bases lay in between. The specimen was PBMCs, collected at surgery. This chain uses TRBV5-5 with TRBJ1-1; unclear D gene. The receptor comes from a male donor with early-stage non-small cell lung cancer. CDR3: CASSPPPDTEAFF. Here the CDR3 DNA reads TGTGCCAGCAGCCCTCCCCCAGACACTGAAGCTTTCTTT.